The 16 T cell receptor beta chains given below trace back to one sample, sequenced in a study of blood T cell repertoires in COVID-19. Clones were sequenced by immunoSEQ multiplex PCR, and TCRdb holds only the in-frame ones, with some missing. The sample yields 90,000 to 150,000 clones, roughly nine tenths seen once. Sequenced: peripheral blood. The receptors were gathered from a man in his 70s with active or convalescent COVID-19.

The rearrangement uses TRBV21-1 and TRBJ2-1; the table's D call TRBD1 went unverified against the DNA. TRBV21-1 is shown as a pseudogene. This CDR3 has 15 amino acids. CDR3 sequence (DNA): TGTGCCAGCAGGAAACGACTGAGGGGGTACAATGAGCAGTTCTTC. This sequence encodes CASRKRLRGYNEQFF.

This clone was seen only a few times. The chain is built from TRBV7-9 and TRBJ2-5, with D unresolved. This CDR3 is 12 amino acids long. With 5 bases removed from V and 1 base from J, the gap between germline ends came to 5 bases. Germline CDR1 is SEHNR and CDR2 is FQNEAQ (reference sequence). CDR3 DNA: TGTGCCAGCAGCATCAGCCAAGAGACCCAGTACTTC. The encoded protein is CASSISQETQYF.

The count of this clone is one. This rearrangement joins TRBV24-1 to TRBJ1-5; TRBD1 agrees at 7 bases. This CDR3 is built from 16 residues. The germline gives CDR1 KGHDR, CDR2 SFDVKD. V was pared by 3 bases and J by 3 bases, with 7 bases of the junction left unmatched. The CDR3 DNA reads as TGTGCCACCAGTGATCGGACAGGAGGGGACAATCAGCCCCAGCATTTT. It translates to CATSDRTGGDNQPQHF.

This clone is a singleton in its sample. V gene TRBV5-1 combines with J gene TRBJ2-1; 13 bases line up with TRBD2. The CDR3 length is 17 residues. Germline V gene sequence: CDR1 SGHRS, CDR2 YFSETQ. Losses at the gene ends were 4 bases for V and 6 bases for J; bases not matched to a gene: 10. The CDR3 sequence: CASSEEPGLAGSNEQFF. The CDR3 DNA follows: TGCGCCAGCAGCGAGGAACCGGGACTAGCGGGGAGCAATGAGCAGTTCTTC.

This clone was detected only a few times. The chain employs TRBV4-2 and TRBJ2-7, with D possibly TRBD2 on 6 matching bases. V lost 0 bases and J 4 bases, leaving 10 bases between the germline ends. This CDR3 has 14 residues. Germline loops: CDR1 LGHNA, CDR2 YNFKEQ. CDR3 bases: TGTGCCAGCAGCCAAGAGGTAGCGGCATACGAGCAGTACTTC. This gives the protein CASSQEVAAYEQYF.

The J gene is TRBJ2-7, the V gene TRBV7-9; 10 bases fit TRBD2. The CDR3 spans 15 residues. Germline V gene data show CDR1 as SEHNR and CDR2 as FQNEAQ (reference sequence). Trimming took 5 bases from V and 1 from J; bases not matched to a gene: 5. The CDR3 region is CASSAGLAVSYEQYF. CDR3 nucleotides: TGTGCCAGCAGCGCAGGACTAGCGGTGTCCTACGAGCAGTACTTC.

The chain joins TRBV11-2 to TRBJ2-5, with TRBD1 matching over 7 bases. The V gene's germline CDR1 is SGHAT and CDR2 FQNNGV. CDR3 length: 15 amino acids. Trimming took 4 bases from V and 0 from J; bases not matched to a gene: 5. CDR3 protein: CASSSYGTDQETQYF. Here the CDR3 DNA reads TGTGCCAGCAGCTCATATGGGACAGACCAAGAGACCCAGTACTTC.

The chain recombines TRBV28 with TRBJ2-3; D remains unclear. Germline lookup yields CDR1 MDHEN and CDR2 SYDVKM. V was clipped by 5 bases and J by 0 bases, with 6 bases between them. CDR3 size: 13 residues. The CDR3 DNA is TGTGCCAGCAGTCTTACTAGCACAGATACGCAGTATTTT. Protein sequence: CASSLTSTDTQYF.

This clone has just one count. J is TRBJ1-1 and V is TRBV18; 10 bases align to TRBD1. CDR1 and CDR2 (germline): KGHSH, LQKENI. After removal of 8 bases from V and 6 bases from J, the junction contained 9 bases not matched to a gene. The CDR3 length is 14 residues. CDR3 protein: CASERTGGGSEAFF. The CDR3 coding sequence is TGTGCCAGCGAAAGGACAGGGGGAGGCTCTGAAGCTTTCTTT.

This chain uses TRBV27 with TRBJ2-5; D might be TRBD1 (6 bases). The V end lost 5 bases, the J end lost 2 bases, and 12 bases lay between the germline ends. CDR3 size: 14 residues. The germline gives CDR1 MNHEY, CDR2 SMNVEV (reference sequence). CDR3 sequence reads: CASSPGTHQETQYF. In DNA, the CDR3 is TGTGCCAGCAGTCCAGGGACACATCAAGAGACCCAGTACTTC.

This clone was observed a single time. The chain uses TRBV18 and TRBJ2-7; D perhaps matches TRBD1 (6 bases). This CDR3 contains 12 residues. The germline V gene has CDR1 KGHSH and CDR2 LQKENI. V gave up 5 bases and J gave up 6 bases, with 11 bases separating them. CDR3 sequence: CASSFTGSEQYF. CDR3 DNA: TGTGCCAGCTCATTTACAGGGTCCGAGCAGTACTTC.

This chain links TRBV9 with TRBJ1-2, with 7 bases that match TRBD1. V was pared by 0 bases and J by 2 bases, with 7 bases of the junction left unmatched. Germline lookup yields CDR1 SGDLS and CDR2 YYNGEE. CDR3 size: 16 residues. The CDR3 here is CASSVAEGAVNYGYTF. In DNA form, the CDR3 reads TGTGCCAGCAGCGTAGCTGAGGGGGCGGTGAACTATGGCTACACCTTC.

CDR3 coding DNA: TGTGCCAGCAGCGTAGTGTCCGGGAGCGGGAATGAGCAGTTCTTC. Translation: CASSVVSGSGNEQFF. V gene TRBV9 combines with J gene TRBJ2-1; weak D call: TRBD2 (6 bases). CDR1 is SGDLS and CDR2 is YYNGEE in the germline V gene. V dropped 0 bases and J dropped 7 bases, with 14 bases sitting between them. The CDR3 runs 15 residues.

J is TRBJ2-7 and V is TRBV5-1; 9 nucleotides match TRBD1. Germline lookup yields CDR1 SGHRS and CDR2 YFSETQ. Trimming at V came to 4 bases and at J to 2 bases, leaving 13 bases not matched to a gene. This CDR3 is 17 amino acids long. The CDR3 reads CASSTGTGPLHPYEQYF. The CDR3 coding sequence is TGCGCCAGCAGCACCGGGACAGGGCCCTTACATCCCTACGAGCAGTACTTC.

The chain joins TRBV10-3 to TRBJ2-7; perhaps TRBD2 as D (6 bases). The V and J ends lost 0 bases and 4 bases respectively, with 13 bases between them. Looked up from germline, CDR1 is ENHRY and CDR2 is SYGVKD. CDR3 size: 15 residues. This chain's CDR3 is CAISESNGRDYEQYF. The CDR3 DNA reads as TGTGCCATCAGTGAGTCGAACGGGAGAGATTACGAGCAGTACTTC.

This clone has just one count. The rearrangement joins TRBV27 to TRBJ1-2; maybe TRBD1 (5 bases). CDR3 length equals 14 residues. CDR1 is MNHEY and CDR2 is SMNVEV in the germline V gene (reference sequence). V was trimmed by 4 bases and J by 4 bases, leaving 13 bases between them. The chain's CDR3 is CASSSPGRTYGYTF. CDR3 nucleotide sequence: TGTGCCAGCAGTTCCCCAGGGCGAACCTATGGCTACACCTTC.